The 3 T cell receptor beta chains below come from one sample, sequenced in a study of T cells after yellow fever vaccination. TCRdb processed the 5' RACE reads anew with MiXCR; each CDR3 protein has one entry. The data hold approximately 550,000 distinct CDR3 sequences, with around an eighth observed a single time. The source was PBMCs, collected on the day of the yellow fever booster vaccination. The receptors shown here come from a man in his thirties or forties who received the YFV17D yellow fever vaccine.

This clonotype was seen more than once but under ten times. The CDR3 DNA is TGCGCCAGCAGCCCCCTGGCGGTAGCGAACACCGGGGAGCTGTTTTTT. It translates to CASSPLAVANTGELFF. This chain joins TRBV4-3 and TRBJ2-2; D is undetermined. CDR1 and CDR2 from the germline V gene are LGHNA and YSLEER. Trimming took 4 bases from V and 0 from J, leaving 12 bases between them. This CDR3 is 16 amino acids long.

The chain links TRBV20-1 to TRBJ2-2; D call uncertain. CDR1 is DFQATT, CDR2 SNEGSKA, per germline (reference sequence). Deletions cut 0 bases from V and 0 bases from J, with 8 bases between. CDR3 length: 15 residues. The CDR3 DNA sequence: TGCAGTGCTAGAGACAGCGCGACGAACACCGGGGAGCTGTTTTTT. This translates into CSARDSATNTGELFF.

The CDR3, as DNA: TGTGCCAGCAGCTTAGAGTCCCTGATGAACACTGAAGCTTTCTTT. This encodes CASSLESLMNTEAFF. The V call is TRBV7-8, the J call TRBJ1-1, with D uncertain. The germline V gene encodes CDR1 SGHVS and CDR2 FQNEAQ. The V end lost 1 base, the J end lost 0 bases, and 9 bases lay between the germline ends. There are 15 residues in the CDR3.